Sequencing of this T cell receptor (beta chain) was carried out in a study of blood T cell repertoires in COVID-19. Study as a whole: Material from acute and convalescent COVID-19 was sourced from the United States, Italy and Spain. T cells, B-cell-depleted T cells, or PBMCs supplied cDNA or gDNA.

Original data processing: Reference gene primers were amplified, and this amplification served to estimate nucleated cell counts. Assay: immunoSEQ multiplex PCR; the TCRdb copy retains only in-frame clones and omits some. That table furnishes V, J and clone size, whereas the DNA furnished D and trimming. Here the sample spans some 150,000 clones, about 87% being singletons. This clone was picked up one time. Germline CDR1 reads GTSNPN; CDR2 reads SVGIG (reference sequence). CDR3 length: 10 amino acids. V dropped 1 base and J dropped 8 bases, with 5 bases sitting between them. This chain connects TRBV30 to TRBJ1-1; D remains ambiguous. Sequenced material: peripheral blood. The TCR originated in a woman in her thirties or forties with acute or convalescent COVID-19. The CDR3 DNA reads as TGTGCCTGGAGTGACGGGGAAGCTTTCTTT. Its translation: CAWSDGEAFF.